The 20 T cell receptor beta chains presented below share a single source sample, sequenced in a study of blood T cell repertoires in COVID-19 (dated by TCRdb to about 2020). Libraries were built with the immunoSEQ multiplex PCR assay. TCRdb carries this immuneACCESS record with in-frame sequences only. Its versions omit some clonotypes, under half of them owing to an unresolved V gene in the studies checked, with the rest unexplained. Within this sample are about 78,000 clones, with around 77% of them counted one time only. The ten most abundant clones make up 9.5% to 10% of the sample. Sequencing was done on a sample of peripheral blood. Receptor source: a human donor in a cohort sampled during active COVID-19.

This clone is labeled medium-sized. This sequence joins TRBV7-2 and TRBJ2-7, with D unclear. CDR3 length: 14 amino acids. The V and J ends lost 5 bases and 4 bases respectively, with 15 bases between them. Germline V gene data show CDR1 as SGHTA and CDR2 as FQGNSA. CDR3 protein: CASSPSRSLYEQYF. The CDR3, as DNA: TGTGCCAGCAGCCCTAGTAGGAGTTTATACGAGCAGTACTTC.

The V call is TRBV5-1, the J call TRBJ2-2; TRBD1 matches 8 bases. Trimming at V came to 4 bases and at J to 4 bases, leaving 9 bases not matched to a gene. Germline-derived CDR1 and CDR2 are SGHRS and YFSETQ. CDR3 length: 16 amino acids. The CDR3 is CASSVKTGAGTGELFF. CDR3 in DNA: TGCGCCAGCAGCGTAAAGACAGGGGCTGGCACCGGGGAGCTGTTTTTT.

V gene TRBV30 combines with J gene TRBJ1-3, with a weak D call TRBD1 (6 bases). This CDR3 has 14 amino acids. V was trimmed by 6 bases and J by 0 bases, leaving 12 bases between them. Germline CDR1 and CDR2: GTSNPN and SVGIG (reference sequence). The CDR3 DNA follows: TGTGCCTGTCCAGGGGTCCTCTCTGGAAACACCATATATTTT. It codes for CACPGVLSGNTIYF.

The gene calls are TRBV24-1 and TRBJ1-2, with unresolved D. The CDR3 extends over 14 amino acids. The V gene lost 4 bases and the J gene lost 0 bases, with 8 bases spanning the gap. CDR1 is KGHDR and CDR2 is SFDVKD in the germline V gene. The CDR3 loop reads CATSDRGTNYGYTF. The CDR3 nucleotides are TGTGCCACCAGTGACCGCGGGACTAACTATGGCTACACCTTC.

The J gene is TRBJ1-5, the V gene TRBV6-2 or TRBV6-3; 7 nucleotides agree with TRBD1. The V gene's germline CDR1 is MNHEY and CDR2 SVGEGT. V dropped 6 bases and J dropped 7; count of bases not matched to a gene: 9. This CDR3 contains 14 residues. The DNA of the CDR3 is TGTGCCAGCAGCCCGACAGGGTACAGGCAGCCCCAGCATTTT. It is translated as CASSPTGYRQPQHF.

CDR3 bases: TGCGCCAGCAGCCAAGATCAGGGGGCGGACTATGGCTACACCTTC. It specifies CASSQDQGADYGYTF. The chain is built from TRBV4-1 and TRBJ1-2; TRBD1 aligns across 8 bases. Trimming took 0 bases from V and 3 from J; bases not matched to a gene: 3. This CDR3 has 15 amino acids. CDR1 and CDR2 from the germline V gene are MGHRA and YSYEKL.

This sequence joins TRBV5-1 and TRBJ2-3; weak D call: TRBD1 (6 bases). This CDR3 region has 13 residues. V lost 4 bases to trimming and J lost 3 bases, with 9 bases between them. The V gene's germline CDR1 is SGHRS and CDR2 YFSETQ. The CDR3 reads CASSRQGTDTQYF. The CDR3 region has the DNA TGCGCCAGCAGCCGGCAGGGGACAGATACGCAGTATTTT.

This clone was seen only once. The chain employs TRBV7-9 and TRBJ1-1; tentative D call: TRBD1 (5 bases). The V gene's germline CDR1 is SEHNR and CDR2 FQNEAQ (reference sequence). Trimming cost V 8 bases and J 0 bases, with 16 bases left between them. This CDR3 spans 15 amino acids. The CDR3 here is CASSGREAVNTEAFF. In DNA, the CDR3 is TGTGCCAGCTCAGGGCGGGAGGCGGTGAACACTGAAGCTTTCTTT.

This clone was counted only a few times. The chain joins TRBV18 to TRBJ1-3; 8 nucleotides line up with TRBD1. The CDR3 sequence is 15 residues long. Per the germline V gene, CDR1 is KGHSH and CDR2 is LQKENI. V gave up 2 bases and J gave up 1 base; unmatched junction bases: 1. The CDR3 coding sequence is TGTGCCAGCTCACCAAGACAGGGGTCTGGAAACACCATATATTTT. Translation: CASSPRQGSGNTIYF.

The V gene is TRBV19, the J gene TRBJ2-3, with D possibly TRBD2 on 6 matching bases. CDR1 and CDR2 from the germline V gene are LNHDA and SQIVND (reference sequence). V was trimmed by 3 bases and J by 3 bases, leaving 13 bases between them. CDR3 size: 15 residues. The CDR3, as DNA: TGTGCCAGTAGTATCAGGGCGGGGAGAACAGATACGCAGTATTTT. Protein product: CASSIRAGRTDTQYF.

The CDR3 nucleotides read TGTGCCAGTAGTACTCTAGCGGGGGGGTTCACAGATACGCAGTATTTT. Residues: CASSTLAGGFTDTQYF. The gene calls are TRBV19 and TRBJ2-3; 12 bases line up with TRBD2. The CDR3 is made up of 16 amino acids. The germline V gene encodes CDR1 LNHDA and CDR2 SQIVND (reference sequence). The trim removed 4 bases at V and 2 bases at J, leaving 4 bases unmatched.

The gene calls are TRBV7-9 and TRBJ2-3; weak D call: TRBD2 (5 bases). Germline V gene sequence: CDR1 SEHNR, CDR2 FQNEAQ (reference sequence). Trimming stripped 3 bases from V and 4 bases from J, with 8 bases between. The CDR3 sequence is 13 residues long. CDR3 in DNA: TGTGCCAGCAGCTTGCTAGCATCAGATACGCAGTATTTT. The encoded protein is CASSLLASDTQYF.

V is TRBV10-3 and J is TRBJ2-5; D perhaps matches TRBD1 (6 bases). Trimming pared 10 bases from V and 1 base from J, leaving 16 bases between. Per the germline V gene, CDR1 is ENHRY and CDR2 is SYGVKD. This CDR3 is 14 amino acids long. CDR3 loop: CATLDSRSQETQYF. As DNA, the CDR3 is TGTGCCACACTGGACAGTCGATCCCAAGAGACCCAGTACTTC.

CDR3 bases: TGTGCCAGCATCTGCGACAGACACAATCAGCCCCAGCATTTT. It translates to CASICDRHNQPQHF. The chain uses TRBV14 and TRBJ1-5, with D perhaps matching TRBD1 (5 bases). The germline V gene has CDR1 SGHDN and CDR2 FVKESK. The CDR3 loop spans 14 amino acids. Between the trimmed V and J ends, which lost 7 bases and 3 bases, there was a span of 13 bases.

The rearrangement uses TRBV5-1 and TRBJ2-1; TRBD1 matches 8 bases. From germline, CDR1 is SGHRS and CDR2 YFSETQ. The CDR3 length is 15 residues. Trimming at V came to 3 bases and at J to 5 bases, leaving 7 bases not matched to a gene. Here the CDR3 reads CASSSATGVNNEQFF. Written as DNA, the CDR3 is TGCGCCAGCAGCTCGGCGACAGGGGTAAACAATGAGCAGTTCTTC.

The chain combines TRBV5-6 with TRBJ2-2, with 10 bases aligning to TRBD1. Germline loops: CDR1 SGHDT, CDR2 YYEEEE. V was pared by 4 bases and J by 8 bases, with 5 bases of the junction left unmatched. CDR3 length: 14 residues. The CDR3 DNA reads TGTGCCAGCAGCCGCGGGACAGGGGCGGGGGAGCTGTTTTTT. Translated, it gives CASSRGTGAGELFF.

This clone was seen more than once but under ten times. The chain recombines TRBV2 with TRBJ1-1, with D possibly matching TRBD1 (6 bases). The CDR3 runs to 13 residues. Germline V gives CDR1 SNHLY, CDR2 FYNNEI. The ends were cut back, 1 base at V and 4 bases at J, with 7 bases in the middle. The CDR3 protein is CASSEDRVTEAFF. The CDR3 DNA is TGTGCCAGCAGTGAAGACAGGGTCACTGAAGCTTTCTTT.

The CDR3 sequence is CASSYEAGGGGYTF. CDR3 sequence (DNA): TGTGCCAGCAGTTACGAGGCAGGGGGTGGTGGCTACACCTTC. The chain is built from TRBV6-7 and TRBJ1-2, with 7 bases identical to TRBD1. TRBV6-7 is flagged as an ORF with uncertain function. The CDR3 consists of 14 residues. The V gene end was trimmed by 2 bases and the J gene end by 7 bases; junction bases not matched to a gene: 7.

Worth noting for this clone: Other DNA sequences in this sample translate to the same CDR3. The V call is TRBV6-6, the J call TRBJ1-1, with a weak D call TRBD1 (5 bases). Trimming shortened V by 5 bases and J by 2 bases, and 12 bases separated the two germline ends. This CDR3 spans 14 amino acids. Germline V gene sequence: CDR1 MNHNY, CDR2 SVGAGI (reference sequence). The DNA of the CDR3 is TGTGCCAGCAGTCCGAGGGGAGGTAACACTGAAGCTTTCTTT. As protein: CASSPRGGNTEAFF.

The rearrangement joins TRBV4-1 to TRBJ2-5, with 8 bases lining up with TRBD1. Trimming removed 1 base from V and 7 bases from J; junction bases left unmatched: 8. Germline CDR1 MGHRA, CDR2 YSYEKL. The CDR3 totals 15 residues. CDR3 loop: CASSQVGQGAWTQYF. CDR3 in DNA: TGCGCCAGCAGCCAAGTAGGACAGGGTGCTTGGACCCAGTACTTC.